This entry lists 9 T cell receptor beta chains sequenced from one sample in a study of neurological immune-mediated disorders. TCRdb ran MiXCR on the 5' RACE reads and lists one entry per CDR3 protein. The sample has about 76,000 distinct CDR3 sequences; approximately 17% are singletons. Input material: PBMCs. The receptors were gathered from a woman between 40 and 50 years old in good health.

A word on this clonotype: At one boundary the junction diverges from the germline segment, which might be a read error. The V gene is TRBV15, the J gene TRBJ2-2; 10 bases are a match to TRBD1. Germline V CDR1 and CDR2: LNHNV, YYDKDF (reference sequence). CDR3 length: 16 amino acids. The chain's CDR3 is CASSSRTGGRTGELIF. CDR3 coding DNA: TGTGCCAGCAGCAGTCGGACAGGGGGGAGGACCGGGGAGCTGATTTTT.

This clonotype occurred many times. The chain carries TRBV20-1 and TRBJ1-6; D may be TRBD1 (5 bases). V lost 6 bases and J 4 bases, leaving 13 bases between the germline ends. Germline V gene data show CDR1 as DFQATT and CDR2 as SNEGSKA (reference sequence). This CDR3 is 14 amino acids long. The DNA for the CDR3 is TGCAGTGCCAGCGACAGCCGATATAATTCACCCCTCCACTTT. Translating it yields CSASDSRYNSPLHF.

In this sample, this clonotype turned up many times. The rearrangement joins TRBV20-1 to TRBJ1-5, with D unclear. Germline V gene data show CDR1 as DFQATT and CDR2 as SNEGSKA (reference sequence). CDR3 length equals 13 residues. Trimming removed 6 bases at V and 5 bases at J, with 14 bases between. CDR3: CSARRSTDQPQHF. DNA of the CDR3: TGCAGTGCACGCCGCTCAACAGATCAGCCCCAGCATTTT.

In its sample, this clonotype was seen many times. The chain carries TRBV4-2 and TRBJ2-3; D gene ambiguous. CDR3 length equals 15 residues. Per germline, CDR1 LGHNA and CDR2 YNFKEQ. V was shortened by 4 bases and J by 7 bases, with 18 bases between the two germline ends. The CDR3 nucleotides read TGTGCCAGCAGCCCGGAGCACCCCCTCTACCATACGCAGTATTTT. Translating gives CASSPEHPLYHTQYF.

This clonotype was counted many times. The gene calls are TRBV7-2 and TRBJ1-1; TRBD1 matches 9 bases. Germline V gene lookup returns CDR1 SGHTA and CDR2 FQGNSA. V was clipped by 4 bases and J by 5 bases; unmatched bases: 5. The CDR3 runs 14 residues. CDR3 nucleotides: TGTGCCAGCAGCTCAGACAGGGGGTGGACTGAAGCTTTCTTT. This sequence encodes CASSSDRGWTEAFF.

This clonotype was recorded at least ten times. The V gene is TRBV18, the J gene TRBJ2-7; D possibly corresponds to TRBD1 (7 bases). Trimming stripped 3 bases from V and 7 bases from J, with 13 bases between. The CDR3 runs 13 residues. From germline, CDR1 is KGHSH and CDR2 LQKENI. DNA for the CDR3: TGTGCCAGCTCACCGGAGGGGGCGAGTGAGCAGTACGTC. Translation gives CASSPEGASEQYV.

This clonotype was detected ten times or more. V usage is TRBV20-1 and J usage is TRBJ1-3; possibly TRBD1 for D (6 bases). This CDR3 comprises 15 residues. CDR1 is DFQATT and CDR2 is SNEGSKA in the germline V gene (reference sequence). The ends were cut back, 0 bases at V and 0 bases at J, with 9 bases in the middle. DNA of the CDR3: TGCAGTGCTAGAGAGGGCAGGGGCTCTGGAAACACCATATATTTT. Protein: CSAREGRGSGNTIYF.

This clonotype was seen many times. The chain joins TRBV10-3 to TRBJ2-3; D ambiguous. Trimming removed 0 bases at V and 2 bases at J, with 9 bases between. Germline V CDR1 and CDR2: ENHRY, SYGVKD. The length of the CDR3 is 15 residues. CDR3 sequence: CAISESPRTTDTQYF. Here the CDR3 DNA reads TGTGCCATCAGTGAGTCCCCTCGTACCACAGATACGCAGTATTTT.

This clonotype was seen a few times. V is TRBV3-1 and J is TRBJ2-1; TRBD2 matches at 11 bases. V trimming: 3 bases; J trimming: 8 bases; junction bases outside the gene matches: 3. This CDR3 has 14 amino acids. Germline loops: CDR1 LGHDT, CDR2 YNNKEL (reference sequence). CDR3 loop: CASSHSGGADEQFF. DNA of the CDR3: TGTGCCAGCAGCCATAGCGGGGGGGCCGATGAGCAGTTCTTC.